This T cell receptor beta chain appears in the sequencing data of a study of metastatic and nonmetastatic thyroid tumors. Study context: Across peripheral blood and tumor or nodule tissue samples taken from malignant and benign thyroid patients, the repertoires were compared with one another.

With MiXCR, TCRdb reprocessed the PCR reads. Among about 21,000 clones listed, approximately 30% were seen once. This clone was seen repeatedly, ten times or more. This CDR3 spans 14 amino acids. V gave up 4 bases and J gave up 3 bases, with 12 bases separating them. CDR1 is SGHAT, CDR2 FQNNGV, per germline. Every patient was untreated before thyroid surgery. The V gene is TRBV11-2, the J gene TRBJ2-5, with no clear D. Sequencing used adjacent normal tissue. This clonotype was obtained from a female donor with papillary thyroid cancer or a benign thyroid nodule (not recorded which). Some clones in this sample may be carry-over from other donors' samples. CDR3 DNA sequence: TGTGCCAGCAGCTCAGAATGGAGAGAAGAGACCCAGTACTTC. It encodes CASSSEWREETQYF.